A selection of T cell receptor beta chains follows, all from one sample in a study of shared clonotypes between healthy human individuals. The repertoire was sequenced with immunoSEQ multiplex PCR; TCRdb's copy has only in-frame clones and lacks some. In the table there are about 1 million clones, roughly 80% of which are singletons. The sample consisted of memory CD4+ T cells sorted from blood. These receptor sequences come from a young man in good health. CDR3s include the opening cysteine and the closing phenylalanine or tryptophan. A D gene is named only where the DNA matches it firmly. Size tells how often a clone was seen (once, few, many) or the class of an expanded clone, and some rows leave it out.

CDR3 DNA | CDR3 protein | J gene | D gene | clone size | V gene
TGTGCCAGCAGCCCCCGGGACAGGACCCACGAGCAGTACTTC | CASSPRDRTHEQYF | TRBJ2-7 | TRBD1 | many | TRBV11-2
TGTGCCAGCCCCCCTCCCAGGGGCGGGAATTCACCCCTCCACTTT | CASPPPRGGNSPLHF | TRBJ1-6 | - | - | TRBV6-1
TGCGCCAGCAGCGCCGGACAGGGGGCAAGAAATTCACCCCTCCACTTT | CASSAGQGARNSPLHF | TRBJ1-6 | TRBD1 | - | TRBV5-1
TGTGCCAGCAGCTTTCAGGGAAGCACAGATACGCAGTATTTT | CASSFQGSTDTQYF | TRBJ2-3 | - | once | TRBV7-3
TGTGCCAGCAGTTCCCCGGGGGGAGCACTTCTCTTC | CASSSPGGALLF | TRBJ2-7 | TRBD2 | - | TRBV27
TGTGCCTGGGGACAGGGGGAATCCGGGGAGCTGTTTTTT | CAWGQGESGELFF | TRBJ2-2 | TRBD1 | few | TRBV30
TGTGCCAGCAGCCCCAGGGGCGGGAGCACAGGATACGGCGGGGAGCTGTTTTTT | CASSPRGGSTGYGGELFF | TRBJ2-2 | - | - | TRBV7-8
TGTGCCAGCAGCTTAAGGGGCCGGGACCATGGCTACACCTTC | CASSLRGRDHGYTF | TRBJ1-2 | - | - | TRBV7-2
TGTGCCAGCAGTTGGGCTAGCGAAGAGACCCAGTACTTC | CASSWASEETQYF | TRBJ2-5 | - | few | TRBV28
TGTGCCAGTAGTATTTGGCAGGGGTTGACTCAGCCCCAGCATTTT | CASSIWQGLTQPQHF | TRBJ1-5 | - | - | TRBV19
TGCAGCGTTGCCTCGGGGGACCACGAGCAGTACTTC | CSVASGDHEQYF | TRBJ2-7 | - | - | TRBV29-1
TGTGCCTGGAGTGTCGGCTGGACATCCTATGGCTACACCTTC | CAWSVGWTSYGYTF | TRBJ1-2 | - | - | TRBV30
TGCAGCGTTGAAGATAACCGCACTGAGCAGTTCTTC | CSVEDNRTEQFF | TRBJ2-1 | - | - | TRBV29-1
TGTGCCAGCAGCGGTGGGACAGCGAACACTGAAGCTTTCTTT | CASSGGTANTEAFF | TRBJ1-1 | TRBD1 | - | TRBV9
TGCGCCAGCAGCCCCGCTAGCGGGAGGGCCGGTGGGGAGCTGTTTTTT | CASSPASGRAGGELFF | TRBJ2-2 | TRBD2 | - | TRBV4-3
TGTGCCAGCAGCGAAAGGACTAGCAGCCAATACGAGCAGTACTTC | CASSERTSSQYEQYF | TRBJ2-7 | TRBD2 | - | TRBV9
TGTGCCAGCAGCGAGGGGGGGCCCGCGGGGAATTCACCCCTCCACTTT | CASSEGGPAGNSPLHF | TRBJ1-6 | - | - | TRBV9
TGTGCCAGCTCACCAACAGGGGGGAACTCTGGGGCCAACGTCCTGACTTTC | CASSPTGGNSGANVLTF | TRBJ2-6 | TRBD1 | - | TRBV18
TGTGCCAGCAGCTTAGGAGGCGGAGGGCAGTTCTTC | CASSLGGGGQFF | TRBJ2-1 | - | - | TRBV7-9
TGTGCCTGGAGTATGCAGGGCAACAATCAGCCCCAGCATTTT | CAWSMQGNNQPQHF | TRBJ1-5 | - | - | TRBV30
TGTGCCAGCAGCCCCGGACAGGGGGCACGTCAGCCCCAGCATTTT | CASSPGQGARQPQHF | TRBJ1-5 | TRBD1 | - | TRBV2
TGTGCCAGCAGTGCGGGGTACGAAAAACTGTTTTTT | CASSAGYEKLFF | TRBJ1-4 | - | - | TRBV2
TGCGCCAGCAGCCGGGGACTAGGCGCAGATACGCAGTATTTT | CASSRGLGADTQYF | TRBJ2-3 | TRBD2 | - | TRBV4-1
TGTGCCAGCAGCTTAGACCTGGACAGGGGTGAGGCAAAATATTTCATTCAGTACTTC | CASSLDLDRGEAKYFIQYF | TRBJ2-4 | TRBD1 | few | TRBV11-3
TGTGCCAGCAGCCCCTTAGGGCGGGGGGGCACGGAGACCCAGTACTTC | CASSPLGRGGTETQYF | TRBJ2-5 | TRBD2 | - | TRBV9
TGTGCCAGCAGCGGAGGACCCGAGTCAGGGCAGCCCCAGCATTTT | CASSGGPESGQPQHF | TRBJ1-5 | - | - | TRBV5-5
TGCAGCGTTGAAGGGGACAGGGGGGGATCTGAAGCTTTCTTT | CSVEGDRGGSEAFF | TRBJ1-1 | TRBD1 | - | TRBV29-1
TGTGCCAGCAGTCCCGGACAGGGGCCTAGCACAGATACGCAGTATTTT | CASSPGQGPSTDTQYF | TRBJ2-3 | TRBD1 | - | TRBV27
TGTGCTAGTGGTTTGTCCGGGACTATTGGTGAGCAGTTCTTC | CASGLSGTIGEQFF | TRBJ2-1 | TRBD2 | - | TRBV12-5
TGTGCGGTAGCAGGGGAATCTGGAAACACCATATATTTT | CAVAGESGNTIYF | TRBJ1-3 | - | - | TRBV30
TGCGCCAGCAGCTTGGAAGGCCCTCTTAGCAATCAGCCCCAGCATTTT | CASSLEGPLSNQPQHF | TRBJ1-5 | - | - | TRBV5-1
TGTGCCAGCAGCTCGGACAGGGGATATAATTCACCCCTCCACTTT | CASSSDRGYNSPLHF | TRBJ1-6 | TRBD1 | - | TRBV7-2
TGTGCCAGCAGTTTATCTGCTAGCGGGGGCCGGGAGACCCAGTACTTC | CASSLSASGGRETQYF | TRBJ2-5 | TRBD2 | - | TRBV27
TGTGCCAGCAGACCTATAGCGGGAGATACGCAGTATTTT | CASRPIAGDTQYF | TRBJ2-3 | TRBD2 | once | TRBV27
TGTGCCAGCAGTTCTCGGAATGAGCAGTTCTTC | CASSSRNEQFF | TRBJ2-1 | - | - | TRBV27
TGCGCCAGCAGCGGAGGGACTTTTCAAGAGACCCAGTACTTC | CASSGGTFQETQYF | TRBJ2-5 | - | - | TRBV5-1
TGTGCCGGGAAACTTCCTGGACGTCTTCAGGGGGCCCACTATGGCTACACCTTC | CAGKLPGRLQGAHYGYTF | TRBJ1-2 | TRBD1 | - | TRBV2
TGTGCCAGTACTGCCGGGACTAATAGTGCCGGGGAGCTGTTTTTT | CASTAGTNSAGELFF | TRBJ2-2 | TRBD2 | - | TRBV19
TGTGCCAGCAGCGTATCCACCGGGACTCAAGCCCTCGGTGAGACCCAGTACTTC | CASSVSTGTQALGETQYF | TRBJ2-5 | - | - | TRBV9
TGTGCCAGCAGCTTGTTCCAGCTAGCCAAAAACATTCAGTACTTC | CASSLFQLAKNIQYF | TRBJ2-4 | - | - | TRBV5-8
TGTGCCAGCAGCCACAGGGACCATAATTCACCCCTCCACTTT | CASSHRDHNSPLHF | TRBJ1-6 | - | few | TRBV6-5
TGTGCCAGCAGCCACACCGGGGCCAGGAATGAAAAACTGTTTTTT | CASSHTGARNEKLFF | TRBJ1-4 | - | few | TRBV27
TGTGCCAGCAGTCTGAGGGAGAATGTGCACGAGCAGTACTTC | CASSLRENVHEQYF | TRBJ2-7 | - | - | TRBV2
TGCGCCAGCAGCTTGGGCGGGGATAAGACAGATACGCAGTATTTT | CASSLGGDKTDTQYF | TRBJ2-3 | - | once | TRBV5-1
TGTGCCAGCAGTGAAGCCTTAGGGTTTCGTGAAGCTTTCTTT | CASSEALGFREAFF | TRBJ1-1 | - | - | TRBV2
TGCGCCAGCAGTCAAAGGGCAGGGAACACCGGGGAGCTGTTTTTT | CASSQRAGNTGELFF | TRBJ2-2 | - | - | TRBV4-3
TGTGCCAGCAGCTTTCAAGCGGGGGGGGAGACCCAGTACTTC | CASSFQAGGETQYF | TRBJ2-5 | TRBD2 | many | TRBV7-2
TGTGCCAGCAGCCCGAGGGGTACTATTGGACATGAGCAGTTCTTC | CASSPRGTIGHEQFF | TRBJ2-1 | - | - | TRBV7-9
TGTGCCAGCAGCTTGTACCAAGAGACCCAGTACTTC | CASSLYQETQYF | TRBJ2-5 | - | - | TRBV7-2